The rows below give T cell receptor beta chains drawn from one sample of a study of shared T cell receptors in the human thymus. The method was immunoSEQ multiplex PCR; TCRdb's version includes in-frame clones alone and lacks a portion of them. Here the sample spans some 760,000 clones, approximately 83% being singletons. This sample was shared with a second study, whose subject was human thymus T cells.

Sequencing was performed on thymocytes. The origin of the receptors is a girl under three years old with a congenital heart defect. Both conserved end residues are part of each CDR3. D genes are given only for firm matches. Clone size, where shown, is once, few, many, or a class for clones that have expanded.

d_gene: .; j_gene: TRBJ1-1; abundance: few; v_gene: TRBV2; CDR3aa: CASRPMAAPNTEAFF; CDR3nt: TGTGCCAGCAGACCCATGGCGGCCCCGAACACTGAAGCTTTCTTT
d_gene: TRBD2; j_gene: TRBJ2-6; abundance: .; v_gene: TRBV27; CDR3aa: CASSLGGDFASGANVLTF; CDR3nt: TGTGCCAGCAGTTTGGGGGGGGATTTTGCCTCTGGGGCCAACGTCCTGACTTTC
d_gene: TRBD2; j_gene: TRBJ2-1; abundance: .; v_gene: TRBV6-6; CDR3aa: CASSTDSGYEQFF; CDR3nt: TGTGCCAGCAGCACCGATAGCGGGTATGAGCAGTTCTTC
d_gene: .; j_gene: TRBJ1-1; abundance: .; v_gene: TRBV5-1; CDR3aa: CASSPSRGTKEAFF; CDR3nt: TGCGCCAGCAGCCCCTCTAGGGGAACGAAAGAAGCTTTCTTT
d_gene: TRBD1; j_gene: TRBJ2-5; abundance: few; v_gene: TRBV29-1; CDR3aa: CSVEEPGGQNQETQYF; CDR3nt: TGCAGCGTTGAAGAGCCAGGGGGACAGAACCAAGAGACCCAGTACTTC
d_gene: .; j_gene: TRBJ1-5; abundance: .; v_gene: TRBV6-1; CDR3aa: CASRSGFGDQPQHF; CDR3nt: TGTGCCAGCAGGTCAGGGTTTGGAGATCAGCCCCAGCATTTT
d_gene: TRBD1; j_gene: TRBJ1-2; abundance: .; v_gene: TRBV5-1; CDR3aa: CASSRDRVDGYTF; CDR3nt: TGCGCCAGCAGCCGGGACAGGGTGGACGGCTACACCTTC
d_gene: .; j_gene: TRBJ1-6; abundance: .; v_gene: TRBV7-8; CDR3aa: CASATRQGNNSPLHF; CDR3nt: TGTGCCAGCGCGACCAGGCAGGGTAATAATTCACCCCTCCACTTT
d_gene: TRBD2; j_gene: TRBJ2-1; abundance: .; v_gene: TRBV4-1; CDR3aa: CASSPPLPSGGFPYNEQFF; CDR3nt: TGCGCCAGCAGCCCGCCCCTTCCGAGCGGGGGTTTCCCCTACAATGAGCAGTTCTTC
d_gene: TRBD1; j_gene: TRBJ2-3; abundance: once; v_gene: TRBV25-1; CDR3aa: CASSDRGQGTDTQYF; CDR3nt: TGTGCCAGCAGTGACAGGGGGCAGGGCACAGATACGCAGTATTTT
d_gene: TRBD1; j_gene: TRBJ1-2; abundance: .; v_gene: TRBV5-6; CDR3aa: CASSLRTGGVVYGYTF; CDR3nt: TGTGCCAGCAGCCTCCGGACAGGGGGCGTCGTCTATGGCTACACCTTC
d_gene: TRBD2; j_gene: TRBJ2-2; abundance: .; v_gene: TRBV4-3; CDR3aa: CASSQHLAANTGELFF; CDR3nt: TGCGCCAGCAGCCAACATCTAGCGGCGAACACCGGGGAGCTGTTTTTT
d_gene: .; j_gene: TRBJ1-3; abundance: .; v_gene: TRBV14; CDR3aa: CASSQVQGSGNTIYF; CDR3nt: TGTGCCAGCAGCCAAGTCCAGGGCTCTGGAAACACCATATATTTT
d_gene: TRBD1; j_gene: TRBJ2-4; abundance: .; v_gene: TRBV6-5; CDR3aa: CASRHRVGTGFLQYF; CDR3nt: TGTGCCAGCAGGCACAGGGTCGGGACAGGGTTTCTTCAGTACTTC
d_gene: .; j_gene: TRBJ1-2; abundance: .; v_gene: TRBV28; CDR3aa: CASSFNSPPGQAYGYTF; CDR3nt: TGTGCCAGCAGTTTTAATTCCCCCCCGGGACAAGCCTATGGCTACACCTTC
d_gene: .; j_gene: TRBJ2-5; abundance: .; v_gene: TRBV7-2; CDR3aa: CASSSTPLTPTQETQYF; CDR3nt: TGTGCCAGCAGCTCGACCCCGTTAACACCGACACAAGAGACCCAGTACTTC
d_gene: .; j_gene: TRBJ1-5; abundance: once; v_gene: TRBV6-6; CDR3aa: CASSYSLSGQPQHF; CDR3nt: TGTGCCAGCAGTTACTCGCTGTCGGGTCAGCCCCAGCATTTT
d_gene: TRBD2; j_gene: TRBJ2-7; abundance: once; v_gene: TRBV6-1; CDR3aa: CASSSGLAGAYEQYF; CDR3nt: TGTGCCAGCAGCTCGGGACTAGCGGGGGCCTACGAGCAGTACTTC
d_gene: TRBD1; j_gene: TRBJ1-2; abundance: .; v_gene: TRBV14; CDR3aa: CASSPGQGVNGYTF; CDR3nt: TGTGCCAGCAGCCCGGGACAGGGGGTGAATGGCTACACCTTC
d_gene: .; j_gene: TRBJ1-3; abundance: .; v_gene: TRBV2; CDR3aa: CASRAQGNTIYF; CDR3nt: TGTGCCAGCAGGGCACAGGGAAACACCATATATTTT
d_gene: .; j_gene: TRBJ2-6; abundance: .; v_gene: TRBV19; CDR3aa: CASRPTLSPSPVRGNVLTF; CDR3nt: TGTGCCAGTAGGCCAACCCTAAGCCCCTCGCCAGTAAGGGGCAACGTCCTGACTTTC
d_gene: TRBD1; j_gene: TRBJ2-2; abundance: .; v_gene: TRBV9; CDR3aa: CASSVAWDRGWGRTGELFF; CDR3nt: TGTGCCAGCAGCGTAGCTTGGGACAGGGGATGGGGCCGCACCGGGGAGCTGTTTTTT
d_gene: TRBD1; j_gene: TRBJ1-2; abundance: .; v_gene: TRBV27; CDR3aa: CASSFTGGYAYGYTF; CDR3nt: TGTGCCAGCAGTTTCACAGGGGGGTATGCATATGGCTACACCTTC
d_gene: .; j_gene: TRBJ1-5; abundance: .; v_gene: TRBV27; CDR3aa: CASSLGVGSNQPQHF; CDR3nt: TGTGCCAGCAGCCTCGGGGTTGGTAGCAATCAGCCCCAGCATTTT
d_gene: TRBD2; j_gene: TRBJ2-5; abundance: .; v_gene: TRBV30; CDR3aa: CAWNDPGGQETQYF; CDR3nt: TGTGCCTGGAACGATCCGGGGGGGCAAGAGACCCAGTACTTC
d_gene: TRBD2; j_gene: TRBJ2-2; abundance: .; v_gene: TRBV4-2; CDR3aa: CASSHDQLAGGSGTGELFF; CDR3nt: TGTGCCAGCAGCCATGATCAGCTAGCGGGGGGCAGTGGCACCGGGGAGCTGTTTTTT
d_gene: TRBD1; j_gene: TRBJ1-5; abundance: .; v_gene: TRBV10-2; CDR3aa: CASTADRAFNQPQHF; CDR3nt: TGCGCCAGCACCGCGGACAGGGCCTTTAATCAGCCCCAGCATTTT
d_gene: TRBD1; j_gene: TRBJ1-2; abundance: .; v_gene: TRBV6-1; CDR3aa: CASSEGGRRDRGQFDYGYTF; CDR3nt: TGTGCCAGCAGTGAAGGAGGAAGGCGCGACAGGGGGCAGTTTGACTATGGCTACACCTTC
d_gene: .; j_gene: TRBJ1-3; abundance: .; v_gene: TRBV7-2; CDR3aa: CASSFSPTLTKSGNTIYF; CDR3nt: TGTGCCAGCAGCTTCTCCCCGACTTTGACCAAATCTGGAAACACCATATATTTT
d_gene: .; j_gene: TRBJ2-3; abundance: few; v_gene: TRBV11-2; CDR3aa: CASSLRAADGSTDTQYF; CDR3nt: TGTGCCAGCAGCTTGAGGGCAGCGGACGGCAGCACAGATACGCAGTATTTT
d_gene: .; j_gene: TRBJ2-5; abundance: .; v_gene: TRBV21-1; CDR3aa: CASSKVPGWKTQYF; CDR3nt: TGTGCCAGCAGCAAAGTCCCAGGGTGGAAGACCCAGTACTTC
d_gene: TRBD1; j_gene: TRBJ1-3; abundance: .; v_gene: TRBV2; CDR3aa: CASSSIQGAGGNTIYF; CDR3nt: TGTGCCAGCAGTTCGATACAGGGGGCTGGGGGAAACACCATATATTTT
d_gene: .; j_gene: TRBJ1-2; abundance: .; v_gene: TRBV2; CDR3aa: CASSERPGHNYGYTF; CDR3nt: TGTGCCAGCAGTGAAAGGCCGGGACACAACTATGGCTACACCTTC
d_gene: .; j_gene: TRBJ1-1; abundance: .; v_gene: TRBV6-1; CDR3aa: CASSVQAFTEAFF; CDR3nt: TGTGCCAGCAGTGTGCAGGCATTCACTGAAGCTTTCTTT
d_gene: .; j_gene: TRBJ1-5; abundance: .; v_gene: TRBV6-1; CDR3aa: CASSERRQPQHF; CDR3nt: TGTGCCAGCAGTGAACGTCGTCAGCCCCAGCATTTT
d_gene: TRBD1; j_gene: TRBJ1-1; abundance: .; v_gene: TRBV7-9; CDR3aa: CASSLPDRGTRNTEAFF; CDR3nt: TGTGCCAGCAGCTTACCGGACAGGGGGACCAGGAACACTGAAGCTTTCTTT
d_gene: .; j_gene: TRBJ1-5; abundance: .; v_gene: TRBV6-6; CDR3aa: CASRSGRDNQPQHF; CDR3nt: TGTGCCAGCAGATCCGGACGGGACAATCAGCCCCAGCATTTT
d_gene: .; j_gene: TRBJ1-1; abundance: few; v_gene: TRBV5-1; CDR3aa: CASSLGRKLRGTEAFF; CDR3nt: TGCGCCAGCAGCTTGGGTAGGAAGCTTAGGGGAACTGAAGCTTTCTTT
d_gene: .; j_gene: TRBJ1-1; abundance: .; v_gene: TRBV5-6; CDR3aa: CASSLIADGNLPNTEAFF; CDR3nt: TGTGCCAGCAGCTTGATCGCTGACGGGAATCTCCCGAACACTGAAGCTTTCTTT
d_gene: .; j_gene: TRBJ1-1; abundance: .; v_gene: TRBV28; CDR3aa: CASTLGGAVNTEAFF; CDR3nt: TGTGCCAGCACCCTCGGGGGGGCGGTGAACACTGAAGCTTTCTTT
d_gene: .; j_gene: TRBJ2-7; abundance: .; v_gene: TRBV11-3; CDR3aa: CASSSGPSRPYEQYF; CDR3nt: TGTGCCAGCAGCTCAGGCCCCTCCCGACCCTACGAGCAGTACTTC
d_gene: TRBD1; j_gene: TRBJ1-6; abundance: .; v_gene: TRBV2; CDR3aa: CARGDSVNSPLHF; CDR3nt: TGTGCCAGGGGGGACAGTGTCAATTCACCCCTCCACTTT
d_gene: TRBD2; j_gene: TRBJ2-1; abundance: once; v_gene: TRBV14; CDR3aa: CASSQAPSGGPNYNEQFF; CDR3nt: TGTGCCAGCAGCCAAGCCCCTAGCGGGGGGCCCAACTACAATGAGCAGTTCTTC
d_gene: .; j_gene: TRBJ1-2; abundance: .; v_gene: TRBV29-1; CDR3aa: CSVPPTGLYGYTF; CDR3nt: TGCAGCGTCCCTCCGACAGGATTGTATGGCTACACCTTC
d_gene: .; j_gene: TRBJ1-3; abundance: once; v_gene: TRBV5-4; CDR3aa: CASSFGRGLPSGNTIYF; CDR3nt: TGTGCCAGCAGCTTTGGGCGGGGCCTACCCTCTGGAAACACCATATATTTT
d_gene: TRBD1; j_gene: TRBJ1-1; abundance: once; v_gene: TRBV25-1; CDR3aa: CASRGTGGNTEAFF; CDR3nt: TGTGCCAGCAGAGGGACAGGCGGGAACACTGAAGCTTTCTTT
d_gene: .; j_gene: TRBJ1-1; abundance: .; v_gene: TRBV14; CDR3aa: CASSPDSYEAFF; CDR3nt: TGTGCCAGCAGCCCGGACAGTTATGAAGCTTTCTTT
d_gene: .; j_gene: TRBJ1-2; abundance: .; v_gene: TRBV11-2; CDR3aa: CASSPPEVNYGYTF; CDR3nt: TGTGCCAGCAGCCCCCCAGAAGTTAACTATGGCTACACCTTC
d_gene: .; j_gene: TRBJ2-1; abundance: .; v_gene: TRBV7-7; CDR3aa: CASSWGPMNNEQFF; CDR3nt: TGTGCTAGCAGCTGGGGCCCTATGAACAATGAGCAGTTCTTC
d_gene: TRBD2; j_gene: TRBJ2-3; abundance: .; v_gene: TRBV5-8; CDR3aa: CASSLAQELAGSHTDTQYF; CDR3nt: TGTGCCAGCAGCTTGGCGCAGGAACTAGCGGGGTCCCACACAGATACGCAGTATTTT
d_gene: TRBD1; j_gene: TRBJ1-5; abundance: .; v_gene: TRBV28; CDR3aa: CASSLAGTGGHSNQPQHF; CDR3nt: TGTGCCAGCAGTTTAGCCGGGACAGGGGGCCATAGCAATCAGCCCCAGCATTTT
d_gene: TRBD2; j_gene: TRBJ2-3; abundance: once; v_gene: TRBV18; CDR3aa: CASSPSYKRGPSTDTQYF; CDR3nt: TGTGCCAGCTCACCGAGTTATAAGCGGGGACCTAGCACAGATACGCAGTATTTT
d_gene: TRBD2; j_gene: TRBJ2-1; abundance: .; v_gene: TRBV5-4; CDR3aa: CASHSHRGVHNEQFF; CDR3nt: TGTGCCAGCCACTCGCACCGGGGGGTCCACAATGAGCAGTTCTTC